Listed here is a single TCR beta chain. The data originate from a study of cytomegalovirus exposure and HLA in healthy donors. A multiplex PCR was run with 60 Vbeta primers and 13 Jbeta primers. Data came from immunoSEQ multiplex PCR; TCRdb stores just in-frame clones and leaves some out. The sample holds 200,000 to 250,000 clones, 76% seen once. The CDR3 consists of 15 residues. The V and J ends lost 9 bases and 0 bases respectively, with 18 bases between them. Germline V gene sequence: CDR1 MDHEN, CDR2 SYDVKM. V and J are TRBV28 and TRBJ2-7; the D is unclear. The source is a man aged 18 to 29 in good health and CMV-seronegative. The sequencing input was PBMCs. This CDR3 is CASRSPGPSSYEQYF. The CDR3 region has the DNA TGTGCCAGTAGAAGCCCCGGCCCTAGCTCCTACGAGCAGTACTTC. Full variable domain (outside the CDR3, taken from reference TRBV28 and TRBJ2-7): DVKVTQSSRYLVKRTGEKVFLECVQDMDHENMFWYRQDPGLGLRLIYFSYDVKMKEKGDIPEGYSVSREKKERFSLILESASTNQTSMYLCASRSPGPSSYEQYFGPGTRLTVT.